This T cell receptor (beta chain) was sequenced in a study of glioma-infiltrating T cells after dendritic cell vaccination. As for the study in general: Glioblastoma patients came from Phase I and II dendritic cell vaccination trials. Patients received autologous tumor lysate-pulsed dendritic cell vaccination between about 2002 and 2013. General study results and limits: Higher TCR clonality did not directly relate to longer survival.

The primer mix had 60 V beta and 13 J beta primers. Profiled with immunoSEQ multiplex PCR; TCRdb holds only in-frame clones, not every one. Of tens of thousands of clones detected, 80% to 90% appear once; the ten largest clones hold roughly 3.1%. The germline V gene encodes CDR1 MNHNS and CDR2 SASEGT. V gave up 4 bases and J gave up 5 bases, with 15 bases separating them. This CDR3 comprises 14 residues. Notes on this clone: Its antigen is unidentified.

This receptor was identified in a human donor with glioblastoma. This material consisted of blood, taken before dendritic cell vaccination. The gene calls are TRBV6-1 and TRBJ2-7; D may be TRBD2 (6 bases). Here the CDR3 DNA reads TGTGCCAGCAGTGCCCCGGGACTGTTGAACGAGCAGTACTTC. This translates into CASSAPGLLNEQYF.